The clone carrying this TCR beta chain occurred a few times. The antigen is undetermined. Time point reported: persistent/refractory GD, antithyroid drugs over 5 years with positive TRAb. There was RNA extracted from PBMCs, and the TCR library was made from it. From an endocrinology department in Xi'an, China, came the patients. The data were obtained in a study of regulatory T cells in long-lasting Graves disease. Study details: Patients with persistent Graves' disease had over 5 years of antithyroid drugs and persistent TSH receptor antibodies.

The CDR3 runs 15 residues. V was pared by 0 bases and J by 4 bases, with 12 bases between. The germline V gene encodes CDR1 MNHEY and CDR2 SVGAGI. Libraries of TCR beta came from iRepertoire HTBI primers plus Arm-PCR of CDR3 regions. TCRdb reanalysed the multiplex PCR reads using MiXCR and keeps one entry per CDR3 protein. The repertoire holds roughly 500,000 distinct CDR3 sequences, with about 22% as singletons. Notes on the study in general: Examination was confined to peripheral blood, excluding thyroid tissue.

The J gene is TRBJ1-1, the V gene TRBV6-5; D not resolved. This specimen was peripheral blood mononuclear cells (PBMCs), taken when the disease was refractory, from a patient treated with antithyroid drugs. The clonotype was recovered from a female donor with Graves disease. CDR3 bases: TGTGCCAGCAGTTACTCGGCAGAACGGGGCACTGAAGCTTTCTTT. Encoded protein: CASSYSAERGTEAFF.